The 25 T cell receptor beta chains below come from one sample, sequenced in a study. TCRdb reprocessed the 5' RACE reads with MiXCR, giving one entry per CDR3 protein. The repertoire consists of 45,000 to 55,000 distinct CDR3 sequences, with over 20% occurring once and the leading ten covering approximately 3.3%. Material: tumor-infiltrating naive CD4+ T cells sorted from the breast tumor. This sample's subset: naive CD4+ T cells, CD4+CD45RA+CD25-. The origin of the receptors is a female donor with breast cancer.

In its sample, this clonotype was seen many times. This rearrangement joins TRBV7-2 to TRBJ1-5, with D possibly being TRBD1 (6 bases). The CDR3 contains 16 residues. Trimming left V 0 bases short and J 5 bases short, with 14 bases between. Germline V lookup: CDR1 SGHTA, CDR2 FQGNSA. The chain's CDR3 is CASSLARGGSHQPQHF. The CDR3 nucleotides read TGTGCCAGCAGCTTAGCGAGGGGGGGCTCCCATCAGCCCCAGCATTTT. The full variable domain, completed using reference TRBV7-2 and TRBJ1-5, is GAGVSQSPSNKVTEKGKDVELRCDPISGHTALYWYRQSLGQGLEFLIYFQGNSAPDKSGLPSDRFSAERTGGSVSTLTIQRTQQEDSAVYLCASSLARGGSHQPQHFGDGTRLSIL.

This chain joins TRBV6-5 and TRBJ1-1; D is ambiguous. The CDR3 has 12 amino acids. Trimming cost V 6 bases and J 3 bases, with 8 bases left between them. Germline V gives CDR1 MNHEY, CDR2 SVGAGI. The CDR3 protein is CASRDAYTEAFF. CDR3 sequence (DNA): TGTGCCAGCAGAGACGCGTACACTGAAGCTTTCTTT.

As regards this clonotype: A much larger clone differs from this one at a single base, so this may be a read error. The CDR3 DNA follows: TGTGCCAGCAACCAACGCGCTGGCGGGAGAGGAGATACGCAGTATTTT. The encoded protein is CASNQRAGGRGDTQYF. This chain links TRBV4-2 with TRBJ2-3; 7 positions agree with TRBD2. Germline V gene data show CDR1 as LGHNA and CDR2 as YNFKEQ. The CDR3 sequence is 16 residues long.

V gene TRBV5-1 combines with J gene TRBJ2-2; 7 bases fit TRBD2. V shed 3 bases, J shed 6 bases, and the junction held 11 bases outside the gene matches. This CDR3 is 16 amino acids long. Per the germline V gene, CDR1 is SGHRS and CDR2 is YFSETQ. The CDR3 reads CASSSKSSGGPGELFF. For the CDR3, the DNA is TGCGCCAGCAGCTCCAAATCGTCGGGAGGCCCCGGGGAGCTGTTTTTT. The full variable domain, in which reference TRBV5-1 and TRBJ2-2 provide the parts outside the CDR3, is KAGVTQTPRYLIKTRGQQVTLSCSPISGHRSVSWYQQTPGQGLQFLFEYFSETQRNKGNFPGRFSGRQFSNSRSEMNVSTLELGDSALYLCASSSKSSGGPGELFFGEGSRLTVL.

A few counts support this clonotype. The chain joins TRBV6-5 to TRBJ1-6; D gene unclear. V was shortened by 2 bases and J by 7 bases, with 9 bases between the two germline ends. Germline CDR1 MNHEY, CDR2 SVGAGI. The CDR3 runs to 14 residues. The CDR3, as DNA: TGTGCCAGCAGTTACACGGCGGAAAATTCACCCCTCCACTTT. Residues: CASSYTAENSPLHF.

The V call is TRBV4-3, the J call TRBJ1-5, with D unresolved. The CDR3 has 16 amino acids. The germline V gene encodes CDR1 LGHNA and CDR2 YSLEER. V shed 2 bases and J shed 1 base, with 12 bases lying between them. The CDR3 reads CASSQNYDMSNQPQHF. CDR3 DNA: TGCGCCAGCAGCCAAAACTACGATATGAGCAATCAGCCCCAGCATTTT.

The rearrangement uses TRBV24-1 and TRBJ2-3, with 8 bases matching TRBD1. The germline V gene has CDR1 KGHDR and CDR2 SFDVKD. This CDR3 spans 14 amino acids. The V segment lost 7 bases and the J segment 2 bases; nucleotides outside the gene matches: 4. The DNA for the CDR3 is TGTGCCACCAGAACAGGGGGACCCACAGATACGCAGTATTTT. Translated, it gives CATRTGGPTDTQYF.

This clonotype was seen a handful of times. This may be a read error: a much more frequent sequence differs by one nucleotide. The V and J genes are TRBV4-1 and TRBJ2-1; 9 nucleotides match TRBD2. Per germline, CDR1 MGHRA and CDR2 YSYEKL. The CDR3 contains 15 residues. CDR3 residues: CASSRLAGVNNEQCF. The DNA of the CDR3 is TGCGCCAGCAGCCGTTTAGCGGGAGTCAACAATGAGCAGTGCTTC.

This clonotype was seen repeatedly, ten times or more. This chain connects TRBV7-2 to TRBJ2-2, with D possibly being TRBD1 (6 bases). This CDR3 has 13 residues. Germline V gene data show CDR1 as SGHTA and CDR2 as FQGNSA. V lost 5 bases to trimming and J lost 6 bases, with 10 bases between them. The CDR3 bases are TGTGCCAGCAGCAAACAGGGTTCCGGGGAGCTGTTTTTT. It encodes CASSKQGSGELFF.

There are many counts of this clonotype. The chain has TRBV5-1 and TRBJ2-2, with D maybe TRBD1 (6 bases). The germline V and J ends were trimmed by 4 bases and 7 bases, with 14 bases remaining between them. The CDR3 loop spans 14 amino acids. CDR1 and CDR2 from the germline V gene are SGHRS and YFSETQ. The CDR3: CASSVPLGGGELFF. CDR3 bases: TGCGCCAGCAGCGTCCCCCTAGGGGGCGGGGAGCTGTTTTTT.

The J gene is TRBJ1-2, the V gene TRBV6-5; possible D gene TRBD1, 6 bases. CDR1 and CDR2 (germline): MNHEY, SVGAGI. There are 15 residues in the CDR3. The V end was cut by 8 bases, the J end by 2 bases, with 18 bases between. The CDR3 DNA sequence: TGTGCCAGCCGCACCCCCCGGAGGGGGAACTATGGCTACACCTTC. Translating gives CASRTPRRGNYGYTF.

Notes on this clonotype: This may be a read error, as it is one base from a much larger clone. The chain has TRBV24-1 and TRBJ2-3, with 7 bases lining up with TRBD1. This CDR3 has 14 amino acids. CDR1 is KGHDR, CDR2 SFDVKD, per germline. Trimming removed 6 bases from V and 2 bases from J; junction bases left unmatched: 4. For the CDR3, the DNA is TGTGCCACCAGTTCAGGGGGAACCACAGATACGCAGTATTTT. This gives the protein CATSSGGTTDTQYF.

V gene TRBV9 combines with J gene TRBJ1-2, with D hard to call. Deletions cut 4 bases from V and 3 bases from J, with 13 bases between. The germline gives CDR1 SGDLS, CDR2 YYNGEE. The CDR3 spans 14 residues. For the CDR3, the DNA is TGTGCCAGCAGCAGCGTGCTTCTTCACTATGGCTACACCTTC. It specifies CASSSVLLHYGYTF.

This sequence joins TRBV28 and TRBJ1-2; D is undetermined. This CDR3 region has 11 residues. CDR1 MDHEN and CDR2 SYDVKM come from the germline V gene. Trimming removed 5 bases at V and 1 base at J, with 2 bases between. The CDR3 DNA sequence: TGTGCCAGCAGTATTAACTATGGCTACACCTTC. This codes for CASSINYGYTF.

The genes are TRBV5-4 and TRBJ2-1; D is undetermined. This CDR3 is 12 amino acids long. Germline V CDR1 and CDR2: SGHNT, YYREEE (reference sequence). Trimming left V 2 bases short and J 8 bases short, with 8 bases between. DNA of the CDR3: TGTGCCAGCAGCTTAGATGTCGATGAGCAGTTCTTC. Protein product: CASSLDVDEQFF.

This clonotype appeared a few times. The gene calls are TRBV10-3 and TRBJ1-1; no firm D call. The length of the CDR3 is 14 residues. V lost 3 bases and J lost 0, with 8 bases in between. Germline V lookup: CDR1 ENHRY, CDR2 SYGVKD. The CDR3 here is CAISDMVMNTEAFF. The CDR3 bases are TGTGCCATCAGTGATATGGTCATGAACACTGAAGCTTTCTTT.

The sample holds a few counts of this clonotype. This chain links TRBV12-3 or TRBV12-4 with TRBJ2-3; D unresolved. Trimming shortened V by 6 bases and J by 7 bases, and 8 bases separated the two germline ends. The CDR3 has 11 residues. Here the CDR3 reads CASRWAYTQYF. Written as DNA, the CDR3 is TGTGCCAGCAGGTGGGCATATACGCAGTATTTT.

Ten or more counts support this clonotype. The genes are TRBV5-1 and TRBJ2-7; 12 bases align to TRBD2. CDR3 length: 17 amino acids. V shed 4 bases, J shed 7 bases, and the junction held 15 bases outside the gene matches. CDR1 SGHRS and CDR2 YFSETQ come from the germline V gene. In DNA form, the CDR3 reads TGCGCCAGCAGCCCCCATGGGCTAGCGGGAGGGCCGAGGGAGCAGTACTTC. Translating gives CASSPHGLAGGPREQYF. Filled out from reference TRBV5-1 and TRBJ2-7, the complete variable domain reads KAGVTQTPRYLIKTRGQQVTLSCSPISGHRSVSWYQQTPGQGLQFLFEYFSETQRNKGNFPGRFSGRQFSNSRSEMNVSTLELGDSALYLCASSPHGLAGGPREQYFGPGTRLTVT.

This clonotype turned up a few times. The chain couples TRBV5-1 to TRBJ1-6, with D unresolved. Germline CDR1 is SGHRS and CDR2 is YFSETQ. The CDR3 contains 13 residues. The ends were cut back, 1 base at V and 7 bases at J, with 6 bases in the middle. DNA for the CDR3: TGCGCCAGCAGCTTGTGGGGAAATTCACCCCTCCACTTT. This translates into CASSLWGNSPLHF.

A word on this clonotype: Mismatch with germline at one junction end may stem from a read error. This chain joins TRBV6-6 and TRBJ2-1; possible D gene TRBD2, 5 bases. The CDR3 contains 14 residues. Looked up from germline, CDR1 is MNHNY and CDR2 is SVGAGI (reference sequence). This CDR3 reads CASRDYTPYNEQLF. CDR3 nucleotides: TGTGCCAGCAGAGACTATACCCCCTACAATGAGCAGCTCTTC.

V and J are TRBV7-2 and TRBJ2-7; 8 positions match TRBD2. CDR1 is SGHTA and CDR2 is FQGNSA in the germline V gene. The CDR3 runs 13 residues. V shed 2 bases, J shed 5 bases, and the junction held 2 bases outside the gene matches. In DNA form, the CDR3 reads TGTGCCAGCAGCTTAAGGCGGGGGGACGAGCAGTACTTC. Amino acids: CASSLRRGDEQYF.

The chain employs TRBV2 and TRBJ1-2, with 7 bases matching TRBD1. This CDR3 comprises 14 residues. J gave up 8 bases and V 7 bases, and 13 bases lay outside the gene matches. Germline V lookup: CDR1 SNHLY, CDR2 FYNNEI. CDR3 amino acids: CASKGDPTGRGYTF. The CDR3 nucleotides are TGTGCCAGCAAGGGTGATCCGACAGGGAGAGGCTACACCTTC.

The chain employs TRBV4-2 and TRBJ1-1, with D perhaps matching TRBD1 (5 bases). Looked up from germline, CDR1 is LGHNA and CDR2 is YNFKEQ. The length of the CDR3 is 16 residues. V gave up 0 bases and J gave up 1 base, with 12 bases separating them. CDR3 amino acids: CASSQDLDRKNTEAFF. The CDR3 DNA sequence: TGTGCCAGCAGCCAAGATTTAGACAGAAAGAACACTGAAGCTTTCTTT.

The chain couples TRBV7-2 to TRBJ1-3; D is unresolved. V was trimmed by 0 bases and J by 4 bases, leaving 4 bases between them. The CDR3 contains 13 residues. In germline, CDR1 is SGHTA, CDR2 FQGNSA. CDR3 DNA: TGTGCCAGCAGCTTAGCCTCAGGAAACACCATATATTTT. Protein: CASSLASGNTIYF.

In nucleotides, the CDR3 is TGCGCCAGCAGCTTGGCGGCAACCTACGAGCAGTACTTC. Its translation: CASSLAATYEQYF. The genes are TRBV5-1 and TRBJ2-7; D remains unclear. CDR1 and CDR2 (germline): SGHRS, YFSETQ. Between the trimmed V and J ends, which lost 0 bases and 2 bases, there was a span of 6 bases. This CDR3 region has 13 residues.